This T cell receptor (beta chain) appears in the sequencing data of a study of T-cell reconstitution after alpha-beta-depleted transplantation in children. Deletions cut 8 bases from V and 11 bases from J, with 16 bases between. The CDR3 is made up of 12 amino acids. A library of TCRbeta sequences, prepared with unique molecular identifiers, was generated. TCRdb ran MiXCR on the PCR reads and lists one entry per CDR3 protein. The sample shows around 380,000 distinct CDR3 sequences, about a tenth of them seen only once. The rearrangement joins TRBV12-3 or TRBV12-4 to TRBJ1-5; a weak D match, TRBD1 (5 bases). This sequence was found in a human donor who donated a stem cell graft to a child with acute myeloid leukemia. The sample here was PBMCs from the stem cell graft donor, taken from the stem cell graft. This CDR3 reads CASGHGGESQHF. DNA of the CDR3: TGTGCCAGCGGACACGGAGGGGAGTCCCAGCATTTT.